A selection of T cell receptor beta chains follows, all from one sample in a study of monozygotic twins with inflammatory bowel disease. TCRdb derives one entry per CDR3 protein from the 5' RACE reads, leaving out DNA. The table lists about 380,000 distinct CDR3 sequences, with 2.6% in the top ten. Sample: blood. The receptors stem from a human donor with ulcerative colitis or Crohn's disease, or a healthy co-twin of an affected twin (not recorded which). CDR3s include the opening cysteine and the closing phenylalanine or tryptophan.

V gene	J gene	CDR3 length	CDR3 protein
TRBV7-2	TRBJ2-7	14	CASSLQWGRYEQYF
TRBV5-6	TRBJ2-5	14	CASSGTGVQETQYF
TRBV5-6	TRBJ1-2	17	CASSDTGTASFNYGYTF
TRBV6-5	TRBJ2-3	18	CASSYSGGVSGSTDTQYF
TRBV7-6	TRBJ2-5	14	CASSVGPNQETQYF
TRBV5-1	TRBJ1-5	17	CASSPGPQTTYNQPQHF
TRBV6-5	TRBJ1-1	13	CASSYTVNTEAFF
TRBV4-2	TRBJ2-1	15	CASSPLADSYNEQFF
TRBV20-1	TRBJ2-7	14	CSARDPWTGDEQYF
TRBV18	TRBJ1-6	17	CASSPWGEGTGNSPLHF
TRBV27	TRBJ2-3	14	CASSSVRRTDTQYF
TRBV12-3/TRBV12-4	TRBJ1-4	17	CASSLEGGWTAYGKLFF
TRBV9	TRBJ2-3	19	CASSGKRGGVVRSTDTQYF
TRBV7-3	TRBJ2-3	14	CASSLIGYTDTQYF
TRBV6-5	TRBJ2-3	15	CASSYRTQASDTQYF
TRBV6-6	TRBJ2-7	13	CASSGKGVYEQYF
TRBV7-7	TRBJ2-2	17	CASSPRKGQGNTGELFF
TRBV6-2/TRBV6-3	TRBJ2-2	15	CASSFQPGTTGELFF
TRBV6-2/TRBV6-3	TRBJ1-1	15	CASSDEGLGFTEAFF
TRBV7-7	TRBJ2-1	12	CASSGTSDEQFF
TRBV14	TRBJ2-1	16	CASSLTAGQTYNEQFF
TRBV29-1	TRBJ2-3	14	CSVGGQLSTDTQYF
TRBV7-6	TRBJ2-3	19	CASSLAPGTSGVGTDTQYF
TRBV5-1	TRBJ1-6	13	CASSLSPRSPLHF
TRBV24-1	TRBJ1-6	18	CATSDKPTSGSYNSPLHF
TRBV5-1	TRBJ2-3	14	CASSSGRVTDTQYF
TRBV7-9	TRBJ1-6	13	CASSLTGVAPLHF
TRBV5-1	TRBJ2-2	18	CASGPTSGPRTNTGELFF
TRBV2	TRBJ2-1	14	CASSEDRTYNEQFF